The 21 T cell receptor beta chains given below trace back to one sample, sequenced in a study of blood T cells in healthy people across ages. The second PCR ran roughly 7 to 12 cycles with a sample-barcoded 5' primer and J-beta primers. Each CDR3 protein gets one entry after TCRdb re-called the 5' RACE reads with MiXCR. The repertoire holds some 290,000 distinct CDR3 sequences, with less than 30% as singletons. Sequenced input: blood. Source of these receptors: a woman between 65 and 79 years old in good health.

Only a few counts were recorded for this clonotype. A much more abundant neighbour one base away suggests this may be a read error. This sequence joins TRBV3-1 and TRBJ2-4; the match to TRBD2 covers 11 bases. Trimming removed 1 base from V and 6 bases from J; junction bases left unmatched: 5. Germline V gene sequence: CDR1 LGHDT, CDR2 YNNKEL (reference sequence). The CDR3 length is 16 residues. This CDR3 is CASSQAHSGGANIQYF. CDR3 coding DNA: TGTGCCAGCAGCCAAGCCCATAGCGGGGGGGCAAACATTCAGTACTTC.

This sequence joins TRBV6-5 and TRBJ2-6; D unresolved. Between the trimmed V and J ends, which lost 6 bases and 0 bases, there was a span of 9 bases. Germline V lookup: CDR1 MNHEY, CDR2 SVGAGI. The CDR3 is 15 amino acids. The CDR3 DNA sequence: TGTGCCAGCAGGCTCGACAACTCTGGGGCCAACGTCCTGACTTTC. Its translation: CASRLDNSGANVLTF.

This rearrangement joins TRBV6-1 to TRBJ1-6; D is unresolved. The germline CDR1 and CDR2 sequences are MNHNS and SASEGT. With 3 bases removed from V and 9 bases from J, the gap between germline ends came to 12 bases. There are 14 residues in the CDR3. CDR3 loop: CASSEIGGSSPLHF. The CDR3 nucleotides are TGTGCCAGCAGTGAGATTGGCGGTAGTTCACCCCTCCACTTT.

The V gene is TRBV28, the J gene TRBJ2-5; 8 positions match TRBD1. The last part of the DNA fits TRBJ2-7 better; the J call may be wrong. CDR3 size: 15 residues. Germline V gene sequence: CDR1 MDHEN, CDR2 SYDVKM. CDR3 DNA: TGTGCCAGCGGATCAACTACAGGGGGTACCTACGAGCAGTACTTC. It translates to CASGSTTGGTYEQYF.

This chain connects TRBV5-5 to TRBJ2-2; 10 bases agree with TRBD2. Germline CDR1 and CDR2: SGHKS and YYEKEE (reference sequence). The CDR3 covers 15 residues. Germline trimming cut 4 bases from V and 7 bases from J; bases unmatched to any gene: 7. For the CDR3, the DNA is TGTGCCAGCAGCGTGCTAGCGGGAGTAGGCGGGGAGCTGTTTTTT. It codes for CASSVLAGVGGELFF.

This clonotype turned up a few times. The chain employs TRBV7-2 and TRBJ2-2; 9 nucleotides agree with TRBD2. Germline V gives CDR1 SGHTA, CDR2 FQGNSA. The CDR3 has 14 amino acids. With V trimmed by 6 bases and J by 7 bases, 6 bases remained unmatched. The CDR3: CASRVAGASGELFF. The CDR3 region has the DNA TGTGCCAGCAGAGTAGCGGGAGCAAGCGGGGAGCTGTTTTTT. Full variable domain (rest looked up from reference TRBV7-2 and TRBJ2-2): GAGVSQSPSNKVTEKGKDVELRCDPISGHTALYWYRQSLGQGLEFLIYFQGNSAPDKSGLPSDRFSAERTGGSVSTLTIQRTQQEDSAVYLCASRVAGASGELFFGEGSRLTVL.

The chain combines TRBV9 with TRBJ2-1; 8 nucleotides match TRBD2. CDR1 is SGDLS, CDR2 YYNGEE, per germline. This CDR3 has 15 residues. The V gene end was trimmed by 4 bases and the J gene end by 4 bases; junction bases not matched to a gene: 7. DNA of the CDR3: TGTGCCAGCAGCCCAGGACTAGCAGATTACAATGAGCAGTTCTTC. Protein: CASSPGLADYNEQFF.

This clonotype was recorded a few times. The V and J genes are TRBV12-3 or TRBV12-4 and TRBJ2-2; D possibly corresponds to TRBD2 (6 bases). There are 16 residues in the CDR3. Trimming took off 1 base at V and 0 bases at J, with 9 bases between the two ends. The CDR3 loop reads CASSLGGLANTGELFF. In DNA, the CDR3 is TGTGCCAGCAGTTTAGGGGGACTCGCGAACACCGGGGAGCTGTTTTTT.

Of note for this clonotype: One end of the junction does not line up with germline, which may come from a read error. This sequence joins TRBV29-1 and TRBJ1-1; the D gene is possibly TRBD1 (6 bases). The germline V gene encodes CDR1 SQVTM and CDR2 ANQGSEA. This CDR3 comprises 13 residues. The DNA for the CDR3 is TGCAGCGTTGCTAAGGACAGACACACTGAGGCTTTCTTT. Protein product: CSVAKDRHTEAFF.

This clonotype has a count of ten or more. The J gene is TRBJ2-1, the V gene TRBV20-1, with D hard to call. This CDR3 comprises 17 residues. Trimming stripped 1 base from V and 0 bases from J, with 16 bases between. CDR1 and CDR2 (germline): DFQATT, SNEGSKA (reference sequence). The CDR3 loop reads CSARAPIRPGSYNEQFF. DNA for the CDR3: TGCAGTGCTAGAGCCCCCATTAGACCAGGCTCCTACAATGAGCAGTTCTTC.

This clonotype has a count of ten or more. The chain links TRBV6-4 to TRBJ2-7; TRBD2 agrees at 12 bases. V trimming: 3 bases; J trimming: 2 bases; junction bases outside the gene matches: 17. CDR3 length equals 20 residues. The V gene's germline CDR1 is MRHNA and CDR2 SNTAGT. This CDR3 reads CASSDPVILTSGSLPYEQYF. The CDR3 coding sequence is TGTGCCAGCAGTGATCCAGTTATACTGACTAGCGGGAGTCTACCCTACGAGCAGTACTTC.

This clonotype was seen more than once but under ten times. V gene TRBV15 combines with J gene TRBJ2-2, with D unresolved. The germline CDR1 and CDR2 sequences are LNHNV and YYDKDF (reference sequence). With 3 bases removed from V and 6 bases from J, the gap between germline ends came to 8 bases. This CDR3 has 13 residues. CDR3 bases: TGTGCCACCAGCAGTGAGGCCGCCGGGGAGCTGTTTTTT. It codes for CATSSEAAGELFF. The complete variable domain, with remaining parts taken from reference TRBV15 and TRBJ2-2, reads DAMVIQNPRYQVTQFGKPVTLSCSQTLNHNVMYWYQQKSSQAPKLLFHYYDKDFNNEADTPDNFQSRRPNTSFCFLDIRSPGLGDTAMYLCATSSEAAGELFFGEGSRLTVL.

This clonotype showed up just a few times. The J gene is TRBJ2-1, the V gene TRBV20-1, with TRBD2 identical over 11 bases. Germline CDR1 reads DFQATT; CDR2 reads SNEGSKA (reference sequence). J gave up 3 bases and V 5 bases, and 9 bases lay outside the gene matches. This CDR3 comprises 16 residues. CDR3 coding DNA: TGCAGTGCTTCTGACCCCACTAGCGGGGGCTACAATGAGCAGTTCTTC. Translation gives CSASDPTSGGYNEQFF.

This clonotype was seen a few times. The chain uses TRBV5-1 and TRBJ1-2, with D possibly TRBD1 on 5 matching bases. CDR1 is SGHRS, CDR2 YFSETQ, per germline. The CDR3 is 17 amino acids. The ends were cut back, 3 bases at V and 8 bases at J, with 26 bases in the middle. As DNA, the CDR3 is TGCGCCAGCAGCTCGTCCTCCCGGGACGGAGGTAGGGGAGGCTACACCTTC. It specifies CASSSSSRDGGRGGYTF.

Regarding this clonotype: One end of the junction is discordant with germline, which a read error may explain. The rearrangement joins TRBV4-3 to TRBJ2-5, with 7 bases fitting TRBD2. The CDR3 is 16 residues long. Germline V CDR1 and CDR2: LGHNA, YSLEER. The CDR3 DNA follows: TGCGCCAGCAGCCAAGGGCTAGCGGTTAAGTACAATGAGCAGTTTTTC. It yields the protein CASSQGLAVKYNEQFF.

Written as DNA, the CDR3 is TGTGCCAGCAGCTCTAGACAGGGGCTCTACAATGAGCAGTTCTTC. Its protein is CASSSRQGLYNEQFF. The genes are TRBV7-8 and TRBJ2-1; 8 bases agree with TRBD1. V dropped 4 bases and J dropped 3; count of bases not matched to a gene: 5. Germline assignment: CDR1 SGHVS and CDR2 FQNEAQ. The CDR3 has 15 amino acids.

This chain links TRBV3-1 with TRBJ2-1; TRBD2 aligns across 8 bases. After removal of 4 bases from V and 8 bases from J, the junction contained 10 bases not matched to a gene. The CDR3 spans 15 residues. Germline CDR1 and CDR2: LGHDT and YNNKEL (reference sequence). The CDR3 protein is CASSLQLAVSHEQFF. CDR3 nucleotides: TGTGCCAGCAGCCTACAACTAGCGGTAAGCCATGAGCAGTTCTTC.

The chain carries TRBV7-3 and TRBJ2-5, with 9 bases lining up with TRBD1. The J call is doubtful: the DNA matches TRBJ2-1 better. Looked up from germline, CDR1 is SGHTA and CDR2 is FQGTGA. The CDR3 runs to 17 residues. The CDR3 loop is CASSLNPPQGARNEQFF. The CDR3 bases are TGTGCCAGCAGCTTAAACCCCCCACAGGGGGCGCGGAATGAGCAGTTCTTC.

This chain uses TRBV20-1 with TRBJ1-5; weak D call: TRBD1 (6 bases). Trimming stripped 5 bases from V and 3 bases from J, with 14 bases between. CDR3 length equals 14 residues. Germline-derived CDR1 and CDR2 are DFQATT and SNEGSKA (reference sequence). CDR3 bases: TGCAGTGCTGCTCGGACAGCATACAATCAGCCCCAGCATTTT. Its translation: CSAARTAYNQPQHF.

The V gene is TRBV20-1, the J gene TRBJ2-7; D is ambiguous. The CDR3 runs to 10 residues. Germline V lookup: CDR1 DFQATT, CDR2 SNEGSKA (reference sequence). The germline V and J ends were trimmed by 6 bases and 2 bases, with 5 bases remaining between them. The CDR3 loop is CSAGPYEQYF. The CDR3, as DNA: TGCAGTGCAGGACCCTACGAGCAGTACTTC.

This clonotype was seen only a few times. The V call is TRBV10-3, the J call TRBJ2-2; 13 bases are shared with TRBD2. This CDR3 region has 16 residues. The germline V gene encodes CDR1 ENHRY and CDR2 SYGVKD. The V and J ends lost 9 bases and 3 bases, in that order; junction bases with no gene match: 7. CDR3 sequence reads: CAIGTSGTRYTGELFF. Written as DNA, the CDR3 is TGTGCCATTGGGACTAGCGGGACCCGATACACCGGGGAGCTGTTTTTT.